This is a list of T cell receptor beta chains from one sample in a study of blood T cells in healthy people across ages. TCRdb passed the 5' RACE reads through MiXCR, listing each CDR3 protein once. The sample carries roughly 730,000 distinct CDR3 sequences, around 50% recorded once. The sequencing input was blood. All receptors derive from a man aged 35 to 55 in good health. Each CDR3 is given with its conserved first and last residue. A D gene is named only where the DNA matches it firmly. Size is omitted from some rows. Given values are once, few, many or a class for expanded clones.

V gene	J gene	D gene	clone size	CDR3 DNA	CDR3 protein
TRBV27	TRBJ2-3	.	.	TGTGCCAGCGGGGGCTGGGTAGCAGATACGCAGTATTTT	CASGGWVADTQYF
TRBV20-1	TRBJ2-7	TRBD2	.	TGCAGTGCTAGTCCCGGGAGGCACCCCTACGAGCAGTACTTC	CSASPGRHPYEQYF
TRBV20-1	TRBJ1-2	TRBD1	.	TGCAGTGCTAGAGGGACAGGCGCTAACTATGGCTACACCTTC	CSARGTGANYGYTF
TRBV7-9	TRBJ1-2	.	.	TGTGCCAGCAGCTTAGGGCAGGAAAGTAACTATGGCTACACCTTC	CASSLGQESNYGYTF
TRBV27	TRBJ2-3	TRBD2	few	TGTGCCAGCAGTTTGTTCGGGGGGGCAAGCACAGATACGCAGTATTTT	CASSLFGGASTDTQYF
TRBV9	TRBJ1-1	.	.	TGTGCCAGCAGCTCTCTGGACAGTATGAACACTGAAGCTTTCTTT	CASSSLDSMNTEAFF
TRBV29-1	TRBJ1-2	.	.	TGCAGCGTTCACTATACATTTGAGCTTCGGGACGTTGGCTACACCTTC	CSVHYTFELRDVGYTF
TRBV4-3	TRBJ2-3	.	.	TGCGCCAGCAGCCACACCATCATCCGGGACACGACGGCGGATACGCAGTATTTT	CASSHTIIRDTTADTQYF
TRBV7-2	TRBJ2-5	TRBD2	.	TGTGCCAGCAGCTTAGGCCCGGGGGGGGTTTGGTACTTC	CASSLGPGGVWYF
TRBV12-3/TRBV12-4	TRBJ2-2	TRBD1	.	TGTGCCAGCAGACAACAGGGGGCCGGGGAGCTGTTTTTT	CASRQQGAGELFF
TRBV19	TRBJ1-5	TRBD1	few	TGTGCCAGTAGAAGGACAGGGATCGCTCAGCCCCAGCATTTT	CASRRTGIAQPQHF
TRBV2	TRBJ2-5	TRBD2	.	TGTGCCAGCCCAAGGGTCCCCCTAGCGGGAGTAGCGGAGACCCAGTACTTC	CASPRVPLAGVAETQYF
TRBV20-1	TRBJ2-7	.	few	TGCAGTGCTCAAGACAGGGAGGGCCGCTACGAGCAGTACTTC	CSAQDREGRYEQYF
TRBV20-1	TRBJ1-4	.	.	TGCAGTGCTAGAGTTTTTGCTGTCGGGCCGGACCATGAAAAACTGTTTTTT	CSARVFAVGPDHEKLFF
TRBV18	TRBJ2-3	.	.	TGTGCCAGCTCACCAACAGGTGACTTATACACAGATACGCAGTATTTT	CASSPTGDLYTDTQYF
TRBV28	TRBJ1-1	.	.	TGTGCCAGCAGTTTGTACCCAGCCGTGGAGGGGAACACTGAAGCTTTCTTT	CASSLYPAVEGNTEAFF
TRBV28	TRBJ2-3	.	.	TGTGCCAGCCACACGGACACAGATACGCAGTATTTT	CASHTDTDTQYF